Listed below are T cell receptor beta chains from one sample, sequenced in a study of blood T cell repertoires in COVID-19. Measured with immunoSEQ multiplex PCR; TCRdb has only the in-frame clones, and not every one. Of 200,000 to 250,000 clones in the sample, 80% to 90% were seen once. Sequenced sample: peripheral blood. These receptors originate from a man aged 45 to 65 with active or convalescent COVID-19. Each CDR3 is given with its conserved first and last residue. The D gene is left open where the match is weak.

v_call d_call cdr3_aa
TRBV5-1 NA CASSLDWNTGEQYF
TRBV6-6 NA CASSLTGARGDNSPLHF
TRBV18 TRBD1 CASSPVQGIADTQYF
TRBV7-8 NA CASRPRVGLTEAFF
TRBV20-1 NA CSASQGIGYQETQYF
TRBV9 TRBD2 CASSVGTSGRWETQYF
TRBV7-8 TRBD1 CASRPGQATNEKLFF
TRBV28 NA CASSFGVYPKNIQYF
TRBV7-2 NA CASSLSPDEYSEQFF
TRBV5-6 NA CASSPAGNGYTF
TRBV3-1/TRBV3-2 NA CASSRGTTSTDTQYF
TRBV29-1 NA CSVTFWGGMNTEAFF
TRBV10-2 NA CASTRGFGYGYTF
TRBV2 TRBD2 CASVAGGFTDTQYF
TRBV5-1 TRBD2 CASSSGLAAYEQYF